These T cell receptor beta chains were read from a single sample in a study of response to subunit inactivated influenza vaccine. TCRdb re-analysed the RT-PCR reads in MiXCR, keeping a single row per CDR3 protein. The sample shows about 480,000 distinct CDR3 sequences, around 25% of them seen only once. The starting material was CD4+ T cells sorted from PBMCs, obtained roughly 5 days after vaccination. The source of these receptors is a middle-aged man who received an inactivated influenza vaccine. Each CDR3 is given with its conserved first and last residue. Each record gives: CDR3 length, D gene, clone size, J gene, V gene, CDR3 DNA, CDR3 protein. D genes are given only for firm matches. The size field is filled for only some rows; it gives once, few, many or a size class.

>14|-|-|TRBJ1-5|TRBV24-1
TGTGCCACCCCGGGACACCTTAGCAATCAGCCCCAGCATTTT
CATPGHLSNQPQHF
>15|-|-|TRBJ2-7|TRBV3-1
TGTGCCAGCAGTCCAGGGGGGGCTCTATCGTACGAGCAGTACTTC
CASSPGGALSYEQYF
>15|-|-|TRBJ2-2|TRBV6-2/TRBV6-3
TGTGCCAGCAGTTACCCGGGCCAGAACACCGGGGAGCTGTTTTTT
CASSYPGQNTGELFF
>14|-|-|TRBJ1-2|TRBV12-3/TRBV12-4
TGTGCCAGCAGTTCCCCCGACAGTGGCTATGGCTACACCTTC
CASSSPDSGYGYTF
>14|-|many|TRBJ1-1|TRBV14
TGTGCCAGCAGCCAAGGGTCGAGAGGAACTGAAGCTTTCTTT
CASSQGSRGTEAFF
>17|TRBD2|few|TRBJ2-3|TRBV6-2/TRBV6-3
TGTGCCAGCAGTTCCCCGGGACTAGCGGGAAGCACAGATACGCAGTATTTT
CASSSPGLAGSTDTQYF
>15|-|few|TRBJ2-6|TRBV7-2
TGTGCCAGCAGCTTAGCCAGGGGTGGGGCCAACGTCCTGACTTTC
CASSLARGGANVLTF
>12|TRBD1|many|TRBJ2-1|TRBV29-1
TGCAGCGTTGTCAAGGGGGCGAATGAGCAGTTCTTC
CSVVKGANEQFF
>14|TRBD1|-|TRBJ2-1|TRBV30
TGTGCCTGGAGGGACAGGAGCTCCTACAATGAGCAGTTCTTC
CAWRDRSSYNEQFF
>16|TRBD2|-|TRBJ2-3|TRBV11-1
TGTGCCAGCAGCTTAGCTAGCGGGAGGGCCGAAGATACGCAGTATTTT
CASSLASGRAEDTQYF
>14|TRBD1|-|TRBJ1-3|TRBV15
TGTGCCACCAGCCCCGGACAGGGGAAAAACACCATATATTTT
CATSPGQGKNTIYF
>18|TRBD2|-|TRBJ2-5|TRBV9
TGTGCCAGCAGCGTAGGGGTAGCGGGAGGCTTGTACCAAGAGACCCAGTACTTC
CASSVGVAGGLYQETQYF
>17|TRBD2|-|TRBJ2-5|TRBV20-1
TGCAGTGCTAGCCACCTCTGGACTAGCGGGGAAGTTGGGACCCAGTACTTC
CSASHLWTSGEVGTQYF
>14|TRBD1|few|TRBJ2-2|TRBV19
TGTGCCAGTAGGATAACAGGGGGGACCGGGGAGCTGTTTTTT
CASRITGGTGELFF
>13|-|-|TRBJ1-1|TRBV2
TGTGCCAGCAGTGACGGCAGGGCCACTGAAGCTTTCTTT
CASSDGRATEAFF
>13|-|few|TRBJ2-1|TRBV4-3
TGCGCCAGCAGCCAAGATCAGTATAGTGAGCAGTTCTTC
CASSQDQYSEQFF
>17|TRBD1|few|TRBJ2-3|TRBV7-2
TGTGCCAGCAGCACACGACAGGGCAGGGGGTACACAGATACGCAGTATTTT
CASSTRQGRGYTDTQYF
>14|-|-|TRBJ2-1|TRBV20-1
TGCAGTACGGACGGGGGTAGCTCCTACAATGAGCAGTTCTTC
CSTDGGSSYNEQFF
>15|-|-|TRBJ2-3|TRBV5-1
TGCGCCAGCAGCTTGGTTCAGGGTGAGACAGATACGCAGTATTTT
CASSLVQGETDTQYF
>15|TRBD2|-|TRBJ2-5|TRBV20-1
TGCAGTGCTAGAGACCCGGGACTATTAGGAGAGACCCAGTACTTC
CSARDPGLLGETQYF
>14|TRBD1|-|TRBJ1-1|TRBV5-1
TGCGCCAGCTTGGCGGCGGGGACAGAGACTGAAGCTTTCTTT
CASLAAGTETEAFF
>13|-|-|TRBJ2-7|TRBV29-1
TGCAGCGTTAGATCGGTGGCCTCCTACGAGCAGTACTTC
CSVRSVASYEQYF
>14|TRBD2|-|TRBJ2-1|TRBV7-3
TGTGCCAGCAGCTTAAATCCTAGCGGGACGACGCAGTTCTTC
CASSLNPSGTTQFF
>13|-|-|TRBJ2-3|TRBV20-1
TGCAGTGCCGGCCGGGTCCCGGCAGATACGCAGTATTTT
CSAGRVPADTQYF
>15|TRBD2|-|TRBJ2-1|TRBV12-3/TRBV12-4
TGTGCCAGCAGTTTTTCTAGCGGGGGGCGGGATGAGCAGTTCTTC
CASSFSSGGRDEQFF
>14|TRBD2|few|TRBJ2-7|TRBV7-8
TGTGCCAGCAGCTTGACTAGCGGGAGCTTTGAGCAGTACTTC
CASSLTSGSFEQYF
>14|-|-|TRBJ2-1|TRBV29-1
TGCAGCGTTGGTAAGGCAGGCTACTACAATGAGCAGTTCTTC
CSVGKAGYYNEQFF
>15|-|-|TRBJ2-3|TRBV5-1
TGCGCCAGCAGCTTAGCACAGACTAGCACAGATACGCAGTATTTT
CASSLAQTSTDTQYF
>11|-|few|TRBJ2-2|TRBV12-3/TRBV12-4
TGTGCCAGCAGAAGAGGCGGGGAGCTGTTTTTT
CASRRGGELFF
>13|-|-|TRBJ1-1|TRBV10-1
TGCGCCAGCAGAGAGGGCATGAACACTGAAGCTTTCTTT
CASREGMNTEAFF
>14|-|-|TRBJ1-4|TRBV12-3/TRBV12-4
TGTGCCAGCAGTTTATATCCTTGGGCCGAAAAACTGTTTTTT
CASSLYPWAEKLFF
>15|-|-|TRBJ2-7|TRBV10-3
TGTGCCATCAGTGAACGACAGTTGAATGCCTGCGAGCAGTACTTC
CAISERQLNACEQYF
>16|-|few|TRBJ2-2|TRBV12-3/TRBV12-4
TGTGCCAGCAGTTTCGTAGGGGCCCTAGGGACCGGGGAGCTGTTTTTT
CASSFVGALGTGELFF
>15|-|-|TRBJ2-1|TRBV6-2/TRBV6-3
TGTGCCAGCAGGATCGGACAGACGATTTACAATGAGCAGTTCTTC
CASRIGQTIYNEQFF
>17|TRBD2|few|TRBJ2-7|TRBV6-1
TGTGCCAGCAGTGAGTTCCCGGGGACTAGAGTTTTCTACGAGCAGTACTTC
CASSEFPGTRVFYEQYF
>21|TRBD1|few|TRBJ1-5|TRBV15
TGTGCCACCAGCAGAGAGGTTTACGGGCAGGGGGCAAGGAGTAGCAATCAGCCCCAGCATTTT
CATSREVYGQGARSSNQPQHF
>16|-|-|TRBJ1-5|TRBV4-2
TGTGCCAGCAGCCAAGGGGCAGACGTTCGAAATCAGCCCCAGCATTTT
CASSQGADVRNQPQHF
>12|-|few|TRBJ1-6|TRBV7-9
TGTGCCAGCAGCTTATCAAGCGTTGCCCTCCACTTT
CASSLSSVALHF
>15|TRBD2|few|TRBJ2-1|TRBV20-1
TGCAGTGCGGCCCTAGCGGGGGAGACTTACAATGAGCAGTTCTTC
CSAALAGETYNEQFF
>14|-|-|TRBJ2-2|TRBV19
TGTGCCAGTAGTATAGTAGGCACCACCGGGGAGCTGTTTTTT
CASSIVGTTGELFF
>16|-|-|TRBJ2-7|TRBV19
TGTGCCAGTACTCCTCCGGAGGACACCATCTCCTACGAGCAGTACTTC
CASTPPEDTISYEQYF
>13|TRBD2|few|TRBJ2-3|TRBV3-1
TGTGCCAGCCGGAATAGCGGGAGCGATACGCAGTATTTT
CASRNSGSDTQYF
>14|-|once|TRBJ2-3|TRBV20-1
TGCAGTGCTAGAGATTACGTATACACAGATACGCAGTATTTT
CSARDYVYTDTQYF
>13|TRBD1|few|TRBJ1-2|TRBV10-3
TGTGCCATCAGTACAGGGGGAAATTATGGCTACACCTTC
CAISTGGNYGYTF